Listed below are T cell receptor beta chains from one sample, sequenced in a study of human T cells and chemical hapten exposure. TCRdb analysed the RACE reads with MiXCR anew, one entry per CDR3 protein. Among a few hundred thousand distinct CDR3 sequences listed, approximately 5.8% were seen once. Here the sequenced sample was whole blood, taken in connection with sensitization to the hapten diphenylcyclopropenone (DPC). All receptors come from a woman younger than 35 with alopecia areata. Some clones in this sample may be carry-over from other donors' samples. Both conserved end residues are part of each CDR3. The D gene is left open where the match is weak. Clone sizes are given selectively: once, few, many, or a class where the clone is expanded.

cdr3_aa cdr3_nt v_call cdr3_length d_call j_call clone_size
CASSLRPTRASTDTQYF TGTGCCAGCAGCCTTAGACCCACTAGGGCTAGCACAGATACGCAGTATTTT TRBV12-3/TRBV12-4 17 NA TRBJ2-3 few
CASSSGTVYEQYF TGTGCCAGCAGTTCCGGGACAGTGTACGAGCAGTACTTC TRBV28 13 TRBD1 TRBJ2-7 many
CASSYSFSAVYNSPLHF TGTGCCAGCAGTTACTCGTTCAGCGCCGTTTATAATTCACCCCTCCACTTT TRBV6-2/TRBV6-3 17 NA TRBJ1-6 NA
CASSTSQGRGQPQHF TGTGCCAGCAGTACCTCCCAGGGACGCGGGCAGCCCCAGCATTTT TRBV6-6 15 NA TRBJ1-5 many
CASSEDGTGYGYTF TGTGCCAGCAGTGAAGATGGGACAGGGTATGGCTACACCTTC TRBV2 14 TRBD1 TRBJ1-2 NA
CASSMDRAVRNTEAFF TGTGCCAGTAGTATGGACAGGGCGGTAAGGAACACTGAAGCTTTCTTT TRBV19 16 TRBD1 TRBJ1-1 few
CASSVVMGKDQPQHF TGTGCCAGCAGTGTGGTCATGGGGAAAGACCAGCCCCAGCATTTT TRBV6-1 15 NA TRBJ1-5 NA
CASSGGGNNEQFF TGTGCCAGCAGTGGCGGGGGTAACAATGAGCAGTTCTTC TRBV2 13 TRBD2 TRBJ2-1 many
CASSLGQALLGELFF TGTGCCAGCAGCCTGGGACAGGCCCTCCTCGGGGAGCTGTTTTTT TRBV6-6 15 TRBD1 TRBJ2-2 few
CASFASPETQYF TGTGCCAGCTTTGCGAGTCCGGAGACCCAGTACTTC TRBV6-2/TRBV6-3 12 NA TRBJ2-5 NA
CASSRTGLSPLHF TGTGCCAGCAGTCGAACAGGGCTTTCACCCCTCCACTTT TRBV7-9 13 NA TRBJ1-6 many
CATETPNTGELFF TGTGCCACGGAGACACCGAACACCGGGGAGCTGTTTTTT TRBV24-1 13 NA TRBJ2-2 NA
CASSYSDGGNYGYTF TGTGCCAGCAGTTACTCTGACGGGGGTAACTATGGCTACACCTTC TRBV6-6 15 NA TRBJ1-2 NA
CASSPTSGGLKKETQYF TGTGCCAGCTCACCAACTAGCGGGGGGTTAAAGAAAGAGACCCAGTACTTC TRBV18 17 TRBD2 TRBJ2-5 few
CASSPRRGRAQETQYF TGTGCCAGCAGCCCACGAAGGGGTAGGGCCCAAGAGACCCAGTACTTC TRBV3-1 16 NA TRBJ2-5 many
CASSQDAEDYGYTF TGCGCCAGCAGCCAAGATGCGGAGGACTATGGCTACACCTTC TRBV4-1 14 NA TRBJ1-2 many